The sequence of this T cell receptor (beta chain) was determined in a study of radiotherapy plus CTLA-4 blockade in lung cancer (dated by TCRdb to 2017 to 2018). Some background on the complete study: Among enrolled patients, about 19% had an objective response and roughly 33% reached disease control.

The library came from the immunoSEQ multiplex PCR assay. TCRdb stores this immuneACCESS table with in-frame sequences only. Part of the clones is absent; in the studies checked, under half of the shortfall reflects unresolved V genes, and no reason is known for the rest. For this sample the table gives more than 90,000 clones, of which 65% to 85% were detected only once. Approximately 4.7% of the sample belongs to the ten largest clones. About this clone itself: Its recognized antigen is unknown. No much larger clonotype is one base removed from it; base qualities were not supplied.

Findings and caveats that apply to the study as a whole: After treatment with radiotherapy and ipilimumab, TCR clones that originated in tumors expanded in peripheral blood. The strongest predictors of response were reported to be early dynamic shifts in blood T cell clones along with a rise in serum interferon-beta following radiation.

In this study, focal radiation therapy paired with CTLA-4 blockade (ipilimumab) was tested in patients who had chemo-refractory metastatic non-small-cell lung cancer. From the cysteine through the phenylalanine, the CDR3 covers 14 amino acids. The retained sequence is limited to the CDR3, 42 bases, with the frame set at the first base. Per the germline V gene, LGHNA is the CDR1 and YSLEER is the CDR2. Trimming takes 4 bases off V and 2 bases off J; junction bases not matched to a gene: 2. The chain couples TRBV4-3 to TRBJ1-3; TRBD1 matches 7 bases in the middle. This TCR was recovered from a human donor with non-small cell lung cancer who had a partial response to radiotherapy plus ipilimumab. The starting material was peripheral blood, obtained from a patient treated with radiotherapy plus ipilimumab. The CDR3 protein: CASSRTGPGNTIYF. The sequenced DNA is TGCGCCAGCAGCCGGACAGGTCCTGGAAACACCATATATTTT.